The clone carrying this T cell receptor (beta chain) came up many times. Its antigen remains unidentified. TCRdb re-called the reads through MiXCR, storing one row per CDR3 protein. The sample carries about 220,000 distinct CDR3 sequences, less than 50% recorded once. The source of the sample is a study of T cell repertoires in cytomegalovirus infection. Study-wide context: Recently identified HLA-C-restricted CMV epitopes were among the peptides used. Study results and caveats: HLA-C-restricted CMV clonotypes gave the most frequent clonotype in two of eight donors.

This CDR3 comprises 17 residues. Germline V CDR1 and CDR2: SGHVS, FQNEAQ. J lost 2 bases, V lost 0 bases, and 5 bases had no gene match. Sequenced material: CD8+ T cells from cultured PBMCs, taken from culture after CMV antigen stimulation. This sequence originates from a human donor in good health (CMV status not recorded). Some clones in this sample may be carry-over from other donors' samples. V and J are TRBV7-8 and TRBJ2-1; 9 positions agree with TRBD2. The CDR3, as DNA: TGTGCCAGCAGCTTAGCGCGGGGGGGCCGGACCTACAATGAGCAGTTCTTC. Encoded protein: CASSLARGGRTYNEQFF.